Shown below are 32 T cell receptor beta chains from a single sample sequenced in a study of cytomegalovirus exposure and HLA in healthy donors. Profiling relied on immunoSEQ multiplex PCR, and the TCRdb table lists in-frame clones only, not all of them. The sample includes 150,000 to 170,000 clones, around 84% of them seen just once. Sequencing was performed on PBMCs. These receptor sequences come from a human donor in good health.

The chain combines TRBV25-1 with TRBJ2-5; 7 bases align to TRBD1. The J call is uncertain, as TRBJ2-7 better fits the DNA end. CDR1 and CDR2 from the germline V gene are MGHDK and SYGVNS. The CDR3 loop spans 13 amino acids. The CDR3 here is CASSETGRDEQYF. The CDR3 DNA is TGTGCCAGCAGTGAGACAGGGAGAGACGAGCAGTACTTC.

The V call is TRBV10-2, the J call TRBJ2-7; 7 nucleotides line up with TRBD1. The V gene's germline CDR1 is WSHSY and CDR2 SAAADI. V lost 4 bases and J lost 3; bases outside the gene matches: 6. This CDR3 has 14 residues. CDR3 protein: CASSAGTAYYEQYF. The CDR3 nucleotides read TGCGCCAGCAGTGCCGGGACAGCTTACTACGAGCAGTACTTC.

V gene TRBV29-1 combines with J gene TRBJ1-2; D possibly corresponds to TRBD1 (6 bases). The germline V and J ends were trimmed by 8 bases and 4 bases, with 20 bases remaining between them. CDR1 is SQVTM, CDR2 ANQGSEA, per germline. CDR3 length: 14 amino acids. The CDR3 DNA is TGCAGCACTCCCTATGACAGGCCCCCCTATGGCTACACCTTC. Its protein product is CSTPYDRPPYGYTF. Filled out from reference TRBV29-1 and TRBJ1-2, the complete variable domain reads SAVISQKPSRDICQRGTSLTIQCQVDSQVTMMFWYRQQPGQSLTLIATANQGSEATYESGFVIDKFPISRPNLTFSTLTVSNMSPEDSSIYLCSTPYDRPPYGYTFGSGTRLTVV.

This CDR3 reads CASRASSDEQFF. In nucleotides, the CDR3 is TGTGCCAGCAGGGCGTCCAGCGATGAGCAGTTCTTC. V is TRBV2 and J is TRBJ2-1; D gene unclear. CDR1 and CDR2 from the germline V gene are SNHLY and FYNNEI. The CDR3 is made up of 12 amino acids. The V end lost 6 bases, the J end lost 8 bases, and 11 bases lay between the germline ends.

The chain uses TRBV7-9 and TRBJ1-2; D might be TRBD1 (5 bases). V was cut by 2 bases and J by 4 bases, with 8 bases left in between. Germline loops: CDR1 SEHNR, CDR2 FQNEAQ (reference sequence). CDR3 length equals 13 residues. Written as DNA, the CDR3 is TGTGCCAGCAGCTTAACGGACACCTATGGCTACACCTTC. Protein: CASSLTDTYGYTF.

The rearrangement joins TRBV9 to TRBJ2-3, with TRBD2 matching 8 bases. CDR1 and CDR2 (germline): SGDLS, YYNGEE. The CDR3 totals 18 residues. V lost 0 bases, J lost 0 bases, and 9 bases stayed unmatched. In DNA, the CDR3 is TGTGCCAGCAGCGTAGGGAGCGGGGGAGTGTATAGCACAGATACGCAGTATTTT. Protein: CASSVGSGGVYSTDTQYF.

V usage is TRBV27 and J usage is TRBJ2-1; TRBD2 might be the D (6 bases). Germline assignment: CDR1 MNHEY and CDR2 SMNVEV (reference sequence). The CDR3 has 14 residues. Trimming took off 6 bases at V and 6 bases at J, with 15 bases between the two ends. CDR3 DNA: TGTGCCAGCAGGATATACCGGGAGCGCAATGAGCAGTTCTTC. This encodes CASRIYRERNEQFF.

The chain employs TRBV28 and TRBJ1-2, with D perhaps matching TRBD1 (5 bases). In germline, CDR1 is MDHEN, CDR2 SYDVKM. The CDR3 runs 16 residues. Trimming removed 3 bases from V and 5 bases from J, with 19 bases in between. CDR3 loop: CASSLWQGVTSYGYTF. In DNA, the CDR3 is TGTGCCAGCAGTTTGTGGCAGGGCGTTACTTCTTATGGCTACACCTTC.

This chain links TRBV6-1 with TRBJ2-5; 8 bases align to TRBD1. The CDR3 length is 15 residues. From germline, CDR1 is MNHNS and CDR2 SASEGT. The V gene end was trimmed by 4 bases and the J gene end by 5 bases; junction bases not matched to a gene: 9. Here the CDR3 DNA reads TGTGCCAGCAGTGCAGGACAGGGAGGTTGGGAGACCCAGTACTTC. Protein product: CASSAGQGGWETQYF.

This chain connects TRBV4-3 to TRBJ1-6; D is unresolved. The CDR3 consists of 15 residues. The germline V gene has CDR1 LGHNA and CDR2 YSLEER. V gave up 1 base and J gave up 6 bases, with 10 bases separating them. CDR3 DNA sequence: TGCGCCAGCAGCCAAGTCGAGGGTGGTAATTCACCCCTCCACTTT. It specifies CASSQVEGGNSPLHF.

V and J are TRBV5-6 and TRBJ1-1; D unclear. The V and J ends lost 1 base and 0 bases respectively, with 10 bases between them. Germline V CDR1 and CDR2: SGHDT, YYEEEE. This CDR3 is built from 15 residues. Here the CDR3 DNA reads TGTGCCAGCAGCTTGTGGTGGTCAGTGAACACTGAAGCTTTCTTT. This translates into CASSLWWSVNTEAFF. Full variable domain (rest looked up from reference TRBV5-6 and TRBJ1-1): DAGVTQSPTHLIKTRGQQVTLRCSPKSGHDTVSWYQQALGQGPQFIFQYYEEEERQRGNFPDRFSGHQFPNYSSELNVNALLLGDSALYLCASSLWWSVNTEAFFGQGTRLTVV.

The CDR3 nucleotides read TGTGCCAGCAGTTTAGGCGGGGATAGGGAAAAACTGTTTTTT. Its translation: CASSLGGDREKLFF. V gene TRBV28 combines with J gene TRBJ1-4; no firm D call. This CDR3 has 14 residues. CDR1 MDHEN and CDR2 SYDVKM come from the germline V gene. The V gene lost 2 bases and the J gene lost 8 bases, with 12 bases spanning the gap.

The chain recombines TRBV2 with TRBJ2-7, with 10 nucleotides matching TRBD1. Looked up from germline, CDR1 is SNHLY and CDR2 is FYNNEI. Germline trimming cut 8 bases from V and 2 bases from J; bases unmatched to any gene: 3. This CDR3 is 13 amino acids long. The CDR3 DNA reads TGTGCCAGCCGCGGGACAGGGGCCTACGAGCAGTACTTC. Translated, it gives CASRGTGAYEQYF.

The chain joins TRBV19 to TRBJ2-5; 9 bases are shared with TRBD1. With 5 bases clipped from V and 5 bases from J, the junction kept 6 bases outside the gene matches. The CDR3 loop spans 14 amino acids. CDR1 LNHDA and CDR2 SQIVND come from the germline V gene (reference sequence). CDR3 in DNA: TGTGCCAGTAGTCCCCGAGGACAGGGGGAGACCCAGTACTTC. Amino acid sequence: CASSPRGQGETQYF.

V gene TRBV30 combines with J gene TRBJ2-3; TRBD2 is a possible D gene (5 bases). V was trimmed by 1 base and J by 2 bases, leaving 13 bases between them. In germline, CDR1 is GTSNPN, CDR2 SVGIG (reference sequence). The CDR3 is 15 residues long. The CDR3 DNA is TGTGCCTGGAGTGGAACTAGATCGGCCACAGATACGCAGTATTTT. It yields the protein CAWSGTRSATDTQYF. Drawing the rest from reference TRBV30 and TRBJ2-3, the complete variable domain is SQTIHQWPATLVQPVGSPLSLECTVEGTSNPNLYWYRQAAGRGLQLLFYSVGIGQISSEVPQNLSASRPQDRQFILSSKKLLLSDSGFYLCAWSGTRSATDTQYFGPGTRLTVL.

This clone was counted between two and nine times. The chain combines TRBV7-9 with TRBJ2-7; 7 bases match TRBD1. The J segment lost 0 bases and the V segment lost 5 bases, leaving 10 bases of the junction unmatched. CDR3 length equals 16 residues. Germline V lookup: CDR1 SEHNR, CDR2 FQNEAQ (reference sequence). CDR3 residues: CASSVDRLPSSYEQYF. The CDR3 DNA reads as TGTGCCAGCAGCGTGGACAGGCTCCCAAGCTCCTACGAGCAGTACTTC. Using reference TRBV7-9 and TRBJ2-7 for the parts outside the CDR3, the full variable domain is DTGVSQNPRHKITKRGQNVTFRCDPISEHNRLYWYRQTLGQGPEFLTYFQNEAQLEKSRLLSDRFSAERPKGSFSTLEIQRTEQGDSAMYLCASSVDRLPSSYEQYFGPGTRLTVT.

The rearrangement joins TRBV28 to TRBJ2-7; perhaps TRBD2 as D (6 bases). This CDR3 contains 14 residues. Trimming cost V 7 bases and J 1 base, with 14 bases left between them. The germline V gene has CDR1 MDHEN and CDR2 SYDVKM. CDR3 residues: CASTGSGHSYEQYF. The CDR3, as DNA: TGTGCCAGCACAGGGAGCGGGCATTCCTACGAGCAGTACTTC.

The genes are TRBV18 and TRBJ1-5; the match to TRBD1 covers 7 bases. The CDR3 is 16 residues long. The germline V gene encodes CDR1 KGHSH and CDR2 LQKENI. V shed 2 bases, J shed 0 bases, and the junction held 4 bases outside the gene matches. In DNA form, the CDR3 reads TGTGCCAGCTCACCAGGGACAGTTGGTAGCAATCAGCCCCAGCATTTT. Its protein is CASSPGTVGSNQPQHF.

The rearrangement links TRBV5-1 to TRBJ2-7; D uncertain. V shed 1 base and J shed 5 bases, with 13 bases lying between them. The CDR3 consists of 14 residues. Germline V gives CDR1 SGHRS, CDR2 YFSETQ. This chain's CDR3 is CASSLNPNLDEQYF. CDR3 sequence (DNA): TGCGCCAGCAGCTTGAATCCAAATTTAGACGAGCAGTACTTC.

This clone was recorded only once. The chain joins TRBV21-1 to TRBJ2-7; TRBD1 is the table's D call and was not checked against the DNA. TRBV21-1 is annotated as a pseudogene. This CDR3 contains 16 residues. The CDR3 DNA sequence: TGTGCCAGCAGCGCCCATCCGGGACAGGAAGCCTACGAGCAGTACTTC. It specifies CASSAHPGQEAYEQYF.

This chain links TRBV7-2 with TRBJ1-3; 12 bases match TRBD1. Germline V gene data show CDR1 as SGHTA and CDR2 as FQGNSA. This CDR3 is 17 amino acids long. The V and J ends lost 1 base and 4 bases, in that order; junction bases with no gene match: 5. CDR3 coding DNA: TGTGCCAGCAGCTTAGTGGGGACAGGGGGCGGAGGAAACACCATATATTTT. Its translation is CASSLVGTGGGGNTIYF.

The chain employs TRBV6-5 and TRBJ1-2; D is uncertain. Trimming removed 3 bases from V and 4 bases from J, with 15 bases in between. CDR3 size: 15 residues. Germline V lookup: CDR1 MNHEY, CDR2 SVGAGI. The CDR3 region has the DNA TGTGCCAGCAGTTATAAGTGGGGAGCGGTCTATGGCTACACCTTC. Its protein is CASSYKWGAVYGYTF.

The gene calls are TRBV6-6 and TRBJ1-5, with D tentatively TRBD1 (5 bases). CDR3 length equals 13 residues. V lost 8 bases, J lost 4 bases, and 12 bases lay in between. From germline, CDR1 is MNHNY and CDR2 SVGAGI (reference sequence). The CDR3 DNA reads TGTGCCAGCTCCTCGCAGGGAAATCAGCCCCAGCATTTT. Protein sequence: CASSSQGNQPQHF.

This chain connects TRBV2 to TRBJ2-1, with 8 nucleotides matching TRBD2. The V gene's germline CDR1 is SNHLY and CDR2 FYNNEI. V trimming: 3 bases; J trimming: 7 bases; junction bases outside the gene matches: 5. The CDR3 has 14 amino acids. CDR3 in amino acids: CASSEERGINEQFF. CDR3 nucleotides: TGTGCCAGCAGTGAGGAGCGGGGGATAAATGAGCAGTTCTTC.

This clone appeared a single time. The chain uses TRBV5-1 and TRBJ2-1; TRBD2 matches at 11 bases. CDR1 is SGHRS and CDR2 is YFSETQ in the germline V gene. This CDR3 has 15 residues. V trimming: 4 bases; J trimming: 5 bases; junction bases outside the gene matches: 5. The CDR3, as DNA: TGCGCCAGCAGCATGGGACTAGCGGCTAACAATGAGCAGTTCTTC. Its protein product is CASSMGLAANNEQFF. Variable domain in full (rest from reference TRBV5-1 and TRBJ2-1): KAGVTQTPRYLIKTRGQQVTLSCSPISGHRSVSWYQQTPGQGLQFLFEYFSETQRNKGNFPGRFSGRQFSNSRSEMNVSTLELGDSALYLCASSMGLAANNEQFFGPGTRLTVL.

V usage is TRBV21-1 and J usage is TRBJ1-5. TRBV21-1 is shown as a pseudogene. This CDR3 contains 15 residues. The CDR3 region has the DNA TGTGCCAGCCGTCTCAGCGGGGCCAGCCAGAGACCCCAGCATTTT. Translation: CASRLSGASQRPQHF.

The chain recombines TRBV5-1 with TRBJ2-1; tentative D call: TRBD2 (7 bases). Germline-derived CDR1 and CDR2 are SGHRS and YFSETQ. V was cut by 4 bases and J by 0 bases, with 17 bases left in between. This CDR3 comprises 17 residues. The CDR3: CASSGGRGGSSYNEQFF. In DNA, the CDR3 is TGCGCCAGCAGCGGGGGCCGGGGAGGGAGCTCCTACAATGAGCAGTTCTTC.

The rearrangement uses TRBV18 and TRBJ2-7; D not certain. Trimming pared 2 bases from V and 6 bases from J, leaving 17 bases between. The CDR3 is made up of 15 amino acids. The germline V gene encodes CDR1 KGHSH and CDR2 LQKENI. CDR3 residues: CASSPGSSLRGEQYF. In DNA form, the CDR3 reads TGTGCCAGCTCACCAGGTAGCAGTTTAAGAGGCGAGCAGTACTTC. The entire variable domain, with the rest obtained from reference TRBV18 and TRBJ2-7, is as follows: NAGVMQNPRHLVRRRGQEARLRCSPMKGHSHVYWYRQLPEEGLKFMVYLQKENIIDESGMPKERFSAEFPKEGPSILRIQQVVRGDSAAYFCASSPGSSLRGEQYFGPGTRLTVT.

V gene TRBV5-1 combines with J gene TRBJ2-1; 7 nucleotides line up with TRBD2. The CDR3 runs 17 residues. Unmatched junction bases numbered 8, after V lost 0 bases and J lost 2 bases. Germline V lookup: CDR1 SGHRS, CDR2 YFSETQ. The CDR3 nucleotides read TGCGCCAGCAGCTTGGCTGGGACTAACTCCCCCTACAATGAGCAGTTCTTC. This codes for CASSLAGTNSPYNEQFF.

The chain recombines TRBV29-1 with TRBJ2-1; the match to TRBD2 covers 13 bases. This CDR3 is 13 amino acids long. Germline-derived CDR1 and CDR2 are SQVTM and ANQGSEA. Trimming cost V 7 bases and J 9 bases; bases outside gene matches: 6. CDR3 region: CSDRLAGGSEQFF. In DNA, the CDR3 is TGCAGCGACAGACTAGCGGGAGGCTCTGAGCAGTTCTTC.

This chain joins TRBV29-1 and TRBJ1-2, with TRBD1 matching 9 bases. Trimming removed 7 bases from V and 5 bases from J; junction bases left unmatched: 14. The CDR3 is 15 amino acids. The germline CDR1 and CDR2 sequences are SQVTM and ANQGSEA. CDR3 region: CSAASPTGQGYGYTF. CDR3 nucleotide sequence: TGCAGCGCTGCCAGCCCCACGGGACAGGGATATGGCTACACCTTC. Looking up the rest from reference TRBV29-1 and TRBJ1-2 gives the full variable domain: SAVISQKPSRDICQRGTSLTIQCQVDSQVTMMFWYRQQPGQSLTLIATANQGSEATYESGFVIDKFPISRPNLTFSTLTVSNMSPEDSSIYLCSAASPTGQGYGYTFGSGTRLTVV.

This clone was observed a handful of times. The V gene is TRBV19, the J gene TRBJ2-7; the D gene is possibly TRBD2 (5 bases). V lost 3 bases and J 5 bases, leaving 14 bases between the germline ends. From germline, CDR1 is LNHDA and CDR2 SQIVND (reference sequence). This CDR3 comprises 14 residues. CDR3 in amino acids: CASSIRGGLHEQYF. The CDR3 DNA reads TGTGCCAGTAGTATCCGGGGTGGCCTCCACGAGCAGTACTTC.